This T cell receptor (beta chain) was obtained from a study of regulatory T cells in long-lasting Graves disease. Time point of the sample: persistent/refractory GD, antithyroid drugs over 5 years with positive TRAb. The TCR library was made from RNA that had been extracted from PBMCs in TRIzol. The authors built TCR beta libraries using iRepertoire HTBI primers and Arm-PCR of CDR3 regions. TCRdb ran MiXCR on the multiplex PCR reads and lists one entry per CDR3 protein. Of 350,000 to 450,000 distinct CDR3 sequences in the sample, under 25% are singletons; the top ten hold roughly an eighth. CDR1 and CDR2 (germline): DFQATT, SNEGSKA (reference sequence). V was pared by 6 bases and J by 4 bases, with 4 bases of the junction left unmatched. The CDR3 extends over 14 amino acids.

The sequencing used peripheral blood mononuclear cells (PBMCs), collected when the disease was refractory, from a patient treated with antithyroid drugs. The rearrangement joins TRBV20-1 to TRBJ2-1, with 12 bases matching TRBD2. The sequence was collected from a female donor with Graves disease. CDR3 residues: CSARTSGKYNEQFF. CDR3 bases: TGCAGTGCAAGGACTAGCGGGAAATACAATGAGCAGTTCTTC.